The 18 T cell receptor beta chains reported below all come from one sample, sequenced in a study of a mutant IDH1 vaccine in newly diagnosed glioma. Some clones are missing from TCRdb's copy, which holds only in-frame ones; the method was immunoSEQ multiplex PCR. The table has approximately 62,000 clones, approximately 80% seen once. As to time point: week 35, safety follow-up. Every vaccine dose comprised 300 ug of mutant IDH1 20-mer peptide plus topical imiquimod. The antigens of these receptors remain unknown. The input for sequencing was PBMCs, taken from a glioma patient whose treatment included an IDH1 peptide vaccine. These receptor sequences come from a man aged 25-40 years with glioma.

The chain has TRBV13 and TRBJ2-2, with 7 nucleotides matching TRBD1. The CDR3 is 17 amino acids. The V and J ends lost 6 bases and 0 bases, in that order; junction bases with no gene match: 10. The germline V gene encodes CDR1 PRHDT and CDR2 FYEKMQ (reference sequence). The CDR3 reads CASSLDRVRANTGELFF. The CDR3 DNA reads TGTGCCAGCAGTCTAGACAGGGTCCGGGCGAACACCGGGGAGCTGTTTTTT.

The chain couples TRBV18 to TRBJ1-1; a possible D gene is TRBD1 (5 bases). Germline V lookup: CDR1 KGHSH, CDR2 LQKENI. Between the trimmed V and J ends, which lost 4 bases and 2 bases, there was a span of 17 bases. CDR3 length: 16 amino acids. As DNA, the CDR3 is TGTGCCAGCTCACTGGGACGCACGCCGAGCAACACTGAAGCTTTCTTT. It yields the protein CASSLGRTPSNTEAFF.

This chain links TRBV5-4 with TRBJ2-3; D is undetermined. Germline-derived CDR1 and CDR2 are SGHNT and YYREEE (reference sequence). CDR3 size: 12 residues. Trimming cost V 1 base and J 6 bases, with 6 bases left between them. The CDR3 spells CASSLLPDTQYF. CDR3 coding DNA: TGTGCCAGCAGCTTGCTGCCGGATACGCAGTATTTT.

The count of this clone is one. The CDR3 region has the DNA TGTGCCAGCAGCTTGGAGGGGACTAGCGGTTACAATGAGCAGTTCTTC. It codes for CASSLEGTSGYNEQFF. The genes are TRBV7-2 and TRBJ2-1; 11 positions match TRBD2. Germline CDR1 SGHTA, CDR2 FQGNSA. With 3 bases clipped from V and 4 bases from J, the junction kept 5 bases outside the gene matches. The CDR3 has 16 residues. The whole variable domain, remainder taken from reference TRBV7-2 and TRBJ2-1, is GAGVSQSPSNKVTEKGKDVELRCDPISGHTALYWYRQSLGQGLEFLIYFQGNSAPDKSGLPSDRFSAERTGGSVSTLTIQRTQQEDSAVYLCASSLEGTSGYNEQFFGPGTRLTVL.

The CDR3 nucleotides read TGTGCCAGCAGCTTATGGGAGGGGGTAGGGGGTGAAGCTTTCTTT. Amino acids: CASSLWEGVGGEAFF. V usage is TRBV13 and J usage is TRBJ1-1; D might be TRBD1 (6 bases). The CDR3 length is 15 residues. With 2 bases removed from V and 7 bases from J, the gap between germline ends came to 17 bases. The germline V gene has CDR1 PRHDT and CDR2 FYEKMQ (reference sequence).

The CDR3 nucleotides read TGCGCCAGCAGCCACGGGACGGTGAACACCGGGGAGCTGTTTTTT. Translated, it gives CASSHGTVNTGELFF. V is TRBV4-1 and J is TRBJ2-2; D is possibly TRBD1 or TRBD2 (5 bases each). V was pared by 3 bases and J by 1 base, with 9 bases between. The CDR3 has 15 amino acids. CDR1 MGHRA and CDR2 YSYEKL come from the germline V gene.

The chain is built from TRBV10-3 and TRBJ2-5; D gene ambiguous. This CDR3 has 15 residues. CDR1 is ENHRY, CDR2 SYGVKD, per germline. V gave up 0 bases and J gave up 2 bases, with 10 bases separating them. The CDR3 is CAISESILGQETQYF. The CDR3 nucleotides read TGTGCCATCAGTGAGTCGATCCTGGGGCAAGAGACCCAGTACTTC.

The chain employs TRBV4-1 and TRBJ2-7, with 7 nucleotides matching TRBD2. The CDR3 is 16 amino acids. The germline gives CDR1 MGHRA, CDR2 YSYEKL. Trimming cost V 4 bases and J 0 bases; bases outside gene matches: 9. For the CDR3, the DNA is TGCGCCAGCAGCCCCCTCGCGGGGGTCAGCTCCTACGAGCAGTACTTC. Its protein is CASSPLAGVSSYEQYF.

The chain employs TRBV2 and TRBJ1-2; the D gene is possibly TRBD1 (6 bases). Germline CDR1 SNHLY, CDR2 FYNNEI. The CDR3 is made up of 13 amino acids. The germline V and J ends were trimmed by 9 bases and 5 bases, with 16 bases remaining between them. As DNA, the CDR3 is TGTGCCAGTAATCCAAGGGGGGTTTATGGCTACACCTTC. Encoded protein: CASNPRGVYGYTF.

CDR3 amino acids: CASSSRTGNFYGYTF. CDR3 DNA: TGTGCCAGCAGCTCACGAACAGGAAACTTTTATGGCTACACCTTC. The rearrangement uses TRBV7-2 and TRBJ1-2; D might be TRBD1 (5 bases). There are 15 residues in the CDR3. CDR1 is SGHTA and CDR2 is FQGNSA in the germline V gene. Between the trimmed V and J ends, which lost 4 bases and 5 bases, there was a span of 17 bases.

The V and J genes are TRBV12-5 and TRBJ2-3; 15 bases align to TRBD2. This CDR3 has 15 residues. Germline values: CDR1 LGHNT, CDR2 FRNRAP. The J segment lost 6 bases and the V segment lost 5 bases, leaving 3 bases of the junction unmatched. The CDR3 loop reads CASGPGLAGGDTQYF. The CDR3 nucleotides are TGTGCTAGTGGTCCCGGACTAGCGGGGGGGGATACGCAGTATTTT. Using reference TRBV12-5 and TRBJ2-3 for the parts outside the CDR3, the full variable domain is DARVTQTPRHKVTEMGQEVTMRCQPILGHNTVFWYRQTMMQGLELLAYFRNRAPLDDSGMPKDRFSAEMPDATLATLKIQPSEPRDSAVYFCASGPGLAGGDTQYFGPGTRLTVL.

The chain links TRBV6-5 to TRBJ2-7; no clear D. The V end lost 6 bases, the J end lost 7 bases, and 19 bases lay between the germline ends. The CDR3 spans 14 residues. Germline CDR1 MNHEY, CDR2 SVGAGI. The CDR3 is CASSPVGRPWEQYF. The CDR3 nucleotides are TGTGCCAGCAGCCCCGTGGGCCGACCCTGGGAGCAGTACTTC.

The rearrangement uses TRBV2 and TRBJ2-1; 8 bases are shared with TRBD1. V shed 6 bases, J shed 1 base, and the junction held 2 bases outside the gene matches. Germline values: CDR1 SNHLY, CDR2 FYNNEI. The CDR3 consists of 14 residues. The CDR3 protein is CASRDRASYNEQFF. In nucleotides, the CDR3 is TGTGCCAGCAGGGACAGGGCTTCCTACAATGAGCAGTTCTTC.

The chain is built from TRBV5-8 and TRBJ1-5; D gene uncertain. The CDR3 totals 15 residues. V lost 3 bases, J lost 7 bases, and 17 bases lay in between. CDR1 SGHTS and CDR2 YDEGEE come from the germline V gene. This CDR3 is CASSWTASRRQPQHF. The DNA of the CDR3 is TGTGCCAGCAGCTGGACGGCGTCCCGCCGACAGCCCCAGCATTTT.

The rearrangement uses TRBV18 and TRBJ2-5, with D hard to call. Germline lookup yields CDR1 KGHSH and CDR2 LQKENI. There are 13 residues in the CDR3. With 6 bases removed from V and 1 base from J, the gap between germline ends came to 9 bases. The CDR3 region has the DNA TGTGCCAGCTCGCCTAAGCCCCAAGAGACCCAGTACTTC. This sequence encodes CASSPKPQETQYF.

The chain recombines TRBV6-1 with TRBJ1-3, with D possibly TRBD1 on 5 matching bases. CDR3 length equals 17 residues. The germline V and J ends were trimmed by 2 bases and 0 bases, with 14 bases remaining between them. Germline V CDR1 and CDR2: MNHNS, SASEGT. The CDR3 protein is CASSEPGDPFSGNTIYF. Here the CDR3 DNA reads TGTGCCAGCAGTGAACCGGGGGATCCTTTCTCTGGAAACACCATATATTTT.

The J gene is TRBJ2-3, the V gene TRBV14; D unresolved. The CDR3 covers 15 residues. Trimming removed 0 bases from V and 2 bases from J, with 9 bases in between. Per the germline V gene, CDR1 is SGHDN and CDR2 is FVKESK. For the CDR3, the DNA is TGTGCCAGCAGCCAAGATTTTACTGTCACAGATACGCAGTATTTT. It encodes CASSQDFTVTDTQYF.

The chain carries TRBV6-4 and TRBJ2-7, with a tentative D call TRBD2 (6 bases). CDR1 and CDR2 from the germline V gene are MRHNA and SNTAGT. Trimming pared 6 bases from V and 5 bases from J, leaving 11 bases between. CDR3 length equals 12 residues. As DNA, the CDR3 is TGTGCCAGCAGACTAGCAAACCACGAGCAGTACTTC. Residues: CASRLANHEQYF.